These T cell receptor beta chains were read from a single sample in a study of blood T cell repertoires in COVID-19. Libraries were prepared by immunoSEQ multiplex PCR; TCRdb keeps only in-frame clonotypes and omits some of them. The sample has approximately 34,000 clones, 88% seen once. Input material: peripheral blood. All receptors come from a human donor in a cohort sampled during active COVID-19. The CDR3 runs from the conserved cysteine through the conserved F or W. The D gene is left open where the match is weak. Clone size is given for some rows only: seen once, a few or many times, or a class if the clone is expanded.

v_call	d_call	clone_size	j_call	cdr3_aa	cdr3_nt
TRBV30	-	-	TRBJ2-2	CAWSVFGMGELFF	TGTGCCTGGAGTGTCTTCGGGATGGGGGAGCTGTTTTTT
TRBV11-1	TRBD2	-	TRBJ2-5	CASSFGGGETQYF	TGTGCCAGCAGCTTCGGGGGGGGAGAGACCCAGTACTTC
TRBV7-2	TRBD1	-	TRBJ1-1	CASSSQVRGRLNTEAFF	TGTGCCAGCAGCTCCCAAGTCAGGGGGCGTCTGAACACTGAAGCTTTCTTT
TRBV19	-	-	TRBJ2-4	CASSIRGYENIQYF	TGTGCCAGTAGTATCAGGGGATATGAAAACATTCAGTACTTC
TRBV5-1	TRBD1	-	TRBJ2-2	CASSPTGTGYTGELFF	TGCGCCAGCAGCCCCACGGGGACAGGGTACACCGGGGAGCTGTTTTTT
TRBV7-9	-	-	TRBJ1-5	CASSQTGSGNQPQHF	TGTGCCAGCAGCCAAACCGGCTCGGGAAATCAGCCCCAGCATTTT
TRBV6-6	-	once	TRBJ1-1	CASNRGELNTEAFF	TGTGCCAGCAACCGGGGAGAACTCAACACTGAAGCTTTCTTT
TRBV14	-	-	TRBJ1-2	CASSAKAGYGYTF	TGTGCCAGCAGTGCAAAGGCAGGCTATGGCTACACCTTC
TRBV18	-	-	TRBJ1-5	CASSSQGGQPQHF	TGTGCCAGCTCCTCGCAGGGTGGTCAGCCCCAGCATTTT
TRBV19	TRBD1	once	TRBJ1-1	CASSSGQGIEAFF	TGTGCCAGTAGTTCGGGACAGGGGATTGAAGCTTTCTTT
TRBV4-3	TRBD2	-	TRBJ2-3	CASSQRAGGADTQYF	TGCGCCAGCAGCCAACGAGCGGGGGGGGCGGATACGCAGTATTTT
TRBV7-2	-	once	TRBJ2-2	CASSFSARGLSTGELFF	TGTGCCAGCAGCTTTAGCGCCCGGGGATTGAGCACCGGGGAGCTGTTTTTT
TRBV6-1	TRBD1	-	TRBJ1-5	CASSESQGMGNQPQHF	TGTGCCAGCAGTGAATCACAGGGGATGGGCAATCAGCCCCAGCATTTT
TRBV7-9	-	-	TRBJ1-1	CASSLSNPRTEAFF	TGTGCCAGCAGCTTGTCCAATCCGCGAACGGAAGCTTTCTTT
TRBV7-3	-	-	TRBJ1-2	CASSLAAGNYGYTF	TGTGCCAGCAGCTTAGCCGCAGGCAACTATGGCTACACCTTC
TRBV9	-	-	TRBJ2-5	CASSVGASESQETQYF	TGTGCCAGCAGCGTAGGAGCGTCGGAATCACAAGAGACCCAGTACTTC
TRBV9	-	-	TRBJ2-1	CASSPDGNNEQFF	TGTGCCAGCAGCCCCGACGGGAACAATGAGCAGTTCTTC
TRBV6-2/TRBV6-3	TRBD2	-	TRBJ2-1	CASSYPSGRANEQFF	TGTGCCAGCAGTTACCCCAGCGGGAGGGCCAATGAGCAGTTCTTC
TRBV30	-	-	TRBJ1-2	CAWSVSGGGEYGYTF	TGTGCCTGGAGTGTCTCGGGGGGCGGGGAATATGGCTACACCTTC
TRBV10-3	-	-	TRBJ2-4	CAISETATKNIQYF	TGTGCCATCTCAGAGACAGCCACCAAAAACATTCAGTACTTC
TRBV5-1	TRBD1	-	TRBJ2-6	CASSAPRGTGNGSGANVLTF	TGCGCCAGCAGCGCCCCCAGAGGGACAGGGAATGGATCTGGGGCCAACGTCCTGACTTTC
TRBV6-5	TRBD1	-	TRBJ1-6	CASSGNRGRDSPLHF	TGTGCCAGCAGCGGAAACAGGGGGCGGGATTCACCCCTCCACTTT
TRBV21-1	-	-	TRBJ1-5	CASSAHSTLLRPQHF	TGTGCCAGCAGCGCCCACTCGACATTGCTCCGGCCCCAGCATTTT
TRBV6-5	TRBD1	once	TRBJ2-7	CASKGQGSYEQYF	TGTGCCAGCAAGGGACAGGGCTCCTACGAGCAGTACTTC
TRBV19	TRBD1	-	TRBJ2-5	CASSMGQQETQYF	TGTGCCAGTAGTATGGGACAGCAAGAGACCCAGTACTTC
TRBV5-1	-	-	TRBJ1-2	CASSWGGFGYTF	TGCGCCAGCAGCTGGGGGGGTTTTGGCTACACCTTC
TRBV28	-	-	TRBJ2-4	CASSPPGVGENIQYF	TGTGCCAGCAGCCCACCAGGGGTTGGCGAAAACATTCAGTACTTC
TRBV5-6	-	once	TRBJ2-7	CASSLAGLGQYF	TGTGCCAGCAGCTTGGCGGGACTCGGGCAGTACTTC
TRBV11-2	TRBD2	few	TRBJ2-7	CASSRASGTLSEQYF	TGTGCCAGCTCGCGGGCTAGCGGGACCTTAAGCGAGCAGTACTTC
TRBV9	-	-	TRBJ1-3	CASSTQDSSGNTIYF	TGTGCCAGCAGCACCCAAGACAGCTCTGGAAACACCATATATTTT
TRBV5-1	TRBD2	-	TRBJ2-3	CASSLRLAGGPNF	TGCGCCAGCAGCCTCCGACTAGCGGGGGGACCGAATTTT
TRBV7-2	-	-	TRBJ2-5	CASSPRETQYF	TGTGCCAGCAGCCCGCGGGAGACCCAGTACTTC
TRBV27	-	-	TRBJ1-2	CASRTASYGYTF	TGTGCCAGCCGGACAGCGTCCTATGGCTACACCTTC
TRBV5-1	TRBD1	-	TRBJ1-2	CASKGQGVGYTF	TGCGCCAGCAAGGGACAGGGTGTTGGCTACACCTTC
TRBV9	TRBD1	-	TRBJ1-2	CASSAGSAGGRYGYTF	TGTGCCAGCAGCGCGGGCTCGGCAGGGGGTCGCTATGGCTACACCTTC
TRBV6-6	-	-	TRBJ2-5	CASRRLAWETQYF	TGTGCCAGCAGACGCCTAGCATGGGAGACCCAGTACTTC
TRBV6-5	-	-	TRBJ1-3	CAGMQGSTSGNTIYF	TGTGCCGGGATGCAGGGATCTACCTCTGGAAACACCATATATTTT
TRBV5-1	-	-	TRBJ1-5	CASSLGSGGSNQPQHF	TGCGCCAGCAGCTTGGGATCGGGAGGAAGCAATCAGCCCCAGCATTTT
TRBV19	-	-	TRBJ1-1	CASSITSNTEAFF	TGTGCCAGTAGTATTACAAGTAACACTGAAGCTTTCTTT
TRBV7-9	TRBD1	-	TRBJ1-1	CASSWDRGPNTEAFF	TGTGCCAGCAGCTGGGACAGGGGCCCTAACACTGAAGCTTTCTTT
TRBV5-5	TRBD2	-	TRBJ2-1	CASSFGGRGYNEQFF	TGTGCCAGCAGCTTCGGCGGGAGGGGCTACAATGAGCAGTTCTTC
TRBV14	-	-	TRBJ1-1	CASSPQTTVNTEAFF	TGTGCCAGCAGCCCCCAAACCACAGTGAACACTGAAGCTTTCTTT
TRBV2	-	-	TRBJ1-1	CASKGEMNTEAFF	TGTGCCAGCAAGGGGGAGATGAACACTGAAGCTTTCTTT
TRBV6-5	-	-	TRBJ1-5	CASRAGENQPQHF	TGTGCCAGCAGGGCAGGGGAGAATCAGCCCCAGCATTTT
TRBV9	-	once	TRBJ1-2	CASSVGLYGYTF	TGTGCCAGCAGCGTGGGCCTTTATGGCTACACCTTC
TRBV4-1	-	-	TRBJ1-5	CASSQDGLSNQPQHF	TGCGCCAGCAGCCAAGATGGGCTGAGCAATCAGCCCCAGCATTTT
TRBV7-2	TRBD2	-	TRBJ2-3	CASSSRLAGAIDTQYF	TGTGCCAGCAGCTCCCGACTAGCGGGGGCTATAGATACGCAGTATTTT
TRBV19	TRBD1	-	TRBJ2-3	CASSIGQGSYTQYF	TGTGCCAGTAGTATAGGACAGGGTTCGTATACGCAGTATTTT
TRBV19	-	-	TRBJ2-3	CASTNRGGQSTDTQYF	TGTGCCAGTACCAATAGGGGGGGGCAAAGCACAGATACGCAGTATTTT
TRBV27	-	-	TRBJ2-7	CASSSRDSTYEQYF	TGTGCCAGCAGTTCCCGGGACTCAACCTACGAGCAGTACTTC
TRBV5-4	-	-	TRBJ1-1	CASSPGGPMNTEAFF	TGTGCCAGCAGTCCCGGGGGGCCGATGAACACTGAAGCTTTCTTT
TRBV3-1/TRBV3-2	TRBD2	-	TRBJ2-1	CASSQGAASGFFNEQFF	TGTGCCAGCAGCCAAGGGGCGGCTAGCGGGTTTTTCAATGAGCAGTTCTTC
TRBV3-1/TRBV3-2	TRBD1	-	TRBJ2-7	CASSQGQGYEQYF	TGTGCCAGCAGCCAGGGACAGGGCTACGAGCAGTACTTC
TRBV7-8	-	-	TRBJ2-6	CASSSDSSGANVLTF	TGTGCCAGCAGCTCGGACAGCTCTGGGGCCAACGTCCTGACTTTC